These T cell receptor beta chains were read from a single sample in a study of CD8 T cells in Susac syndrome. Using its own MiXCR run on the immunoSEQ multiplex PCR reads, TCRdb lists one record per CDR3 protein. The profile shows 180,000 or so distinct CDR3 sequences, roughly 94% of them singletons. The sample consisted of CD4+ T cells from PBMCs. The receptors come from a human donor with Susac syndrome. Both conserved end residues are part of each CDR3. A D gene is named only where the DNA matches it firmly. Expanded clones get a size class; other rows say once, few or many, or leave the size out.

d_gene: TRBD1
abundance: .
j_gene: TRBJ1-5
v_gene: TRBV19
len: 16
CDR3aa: CAPPGQGPLGNQPQHF
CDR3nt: TGTGCCCCTCCCGGACAGGGGCCTTTGGGCAATCAGCCCCAGCATTTT

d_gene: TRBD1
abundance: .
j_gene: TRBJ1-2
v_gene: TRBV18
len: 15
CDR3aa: CASSTQSRDSYGYTF
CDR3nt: TGTGCCAGCTCAACCCAGTCCCGGGACAGCTATGGCTACACCTTC

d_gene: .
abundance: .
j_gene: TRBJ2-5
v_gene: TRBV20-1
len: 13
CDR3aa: CSAREAGRETQYF
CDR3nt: TGCAGTGCTAGAGAGGCAGGGAGGGAGACCCAGTACTTC

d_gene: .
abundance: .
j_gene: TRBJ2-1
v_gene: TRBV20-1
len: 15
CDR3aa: CSARGGGVSYNEQFF
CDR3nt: TGCAGTGCTAGGGGAGGGGGAGTATCCTACAATGAGCAGTTCTTC

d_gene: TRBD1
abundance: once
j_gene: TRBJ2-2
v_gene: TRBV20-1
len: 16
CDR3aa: CSASDIQGAGSGELFF
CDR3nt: TGCAGTGCTAGCGATATACAGGGGGCTGGGTCCGGGGAGCTGTTTTTT

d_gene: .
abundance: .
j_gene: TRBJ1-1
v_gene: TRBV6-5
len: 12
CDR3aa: CASNRGDTEAFF
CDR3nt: TGTGCCAGCAATAGGGGGGACACTGAAGCTTTCTTT

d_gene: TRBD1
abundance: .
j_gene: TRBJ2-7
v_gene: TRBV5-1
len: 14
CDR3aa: CASSSGTASYEQYF
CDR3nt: TGTGCCAGCAGTTCAGGGACAGCCTCCTACGAGCAGTACTTC

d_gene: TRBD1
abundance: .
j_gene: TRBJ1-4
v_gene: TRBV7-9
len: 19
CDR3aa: CASSLATGQGDPLSEKLFF
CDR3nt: TGTGCCAGCAGCTTAGCGACGGGACAGGGGGACCCATTGAGTGAAAAACTGTTTTTT

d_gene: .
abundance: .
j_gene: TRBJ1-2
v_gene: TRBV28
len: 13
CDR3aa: CASSVQGRYGYTF
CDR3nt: TGTGCCAGCAGCGTACAGGGACGTTATGGCTACACCTTC

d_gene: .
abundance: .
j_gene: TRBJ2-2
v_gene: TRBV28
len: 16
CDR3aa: CASTNLLVRKAGELFF
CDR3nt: TGTGCCAGCACCAACCTGTTGGTCCGGAAGGCCGGGGAGCTGTTTTTT

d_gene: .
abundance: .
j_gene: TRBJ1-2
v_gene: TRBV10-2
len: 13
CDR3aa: CASTDQVLYGYTF
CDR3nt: TGCGCCAGCACTGACCAGGTCCTCTATGGCTACACCTTC

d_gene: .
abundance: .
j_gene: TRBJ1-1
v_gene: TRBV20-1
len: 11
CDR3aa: CSAREGTEAFF
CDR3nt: TGCAGTGCTAGAGAAGGCACTGAAGCTTTCTTT

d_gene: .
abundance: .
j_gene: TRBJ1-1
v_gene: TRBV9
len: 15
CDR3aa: CASSVLAVGDTEAFF
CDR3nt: TGTGCCAGCAGCGTTCTGGCGGTGGGGGACACTGAAGCTTTCTTT